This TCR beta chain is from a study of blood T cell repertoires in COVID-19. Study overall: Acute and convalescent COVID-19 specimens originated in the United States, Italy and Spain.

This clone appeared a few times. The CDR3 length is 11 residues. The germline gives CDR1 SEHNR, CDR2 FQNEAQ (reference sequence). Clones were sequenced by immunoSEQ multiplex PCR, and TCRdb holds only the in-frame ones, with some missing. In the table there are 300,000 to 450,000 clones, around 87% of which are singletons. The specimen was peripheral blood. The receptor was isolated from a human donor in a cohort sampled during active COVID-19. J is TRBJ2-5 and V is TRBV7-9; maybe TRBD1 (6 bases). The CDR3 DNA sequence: TGTTTCAGGGGCGCCCAGGAGACCCAGTACTTC. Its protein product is CFRGAQETQYF.